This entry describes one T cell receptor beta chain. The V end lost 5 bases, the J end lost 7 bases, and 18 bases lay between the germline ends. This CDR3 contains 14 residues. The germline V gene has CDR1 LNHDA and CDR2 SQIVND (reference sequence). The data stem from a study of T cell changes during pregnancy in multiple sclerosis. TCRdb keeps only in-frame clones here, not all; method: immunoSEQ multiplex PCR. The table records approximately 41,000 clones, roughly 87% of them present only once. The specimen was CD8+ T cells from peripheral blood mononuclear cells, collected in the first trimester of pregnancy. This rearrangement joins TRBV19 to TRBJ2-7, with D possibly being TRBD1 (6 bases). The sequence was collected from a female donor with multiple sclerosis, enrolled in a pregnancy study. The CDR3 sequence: CASSLTGPNGEQYF. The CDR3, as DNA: TGTGCCAGTAGTTTGACAGGACCAAACGGGGAGCAGTACTTC.